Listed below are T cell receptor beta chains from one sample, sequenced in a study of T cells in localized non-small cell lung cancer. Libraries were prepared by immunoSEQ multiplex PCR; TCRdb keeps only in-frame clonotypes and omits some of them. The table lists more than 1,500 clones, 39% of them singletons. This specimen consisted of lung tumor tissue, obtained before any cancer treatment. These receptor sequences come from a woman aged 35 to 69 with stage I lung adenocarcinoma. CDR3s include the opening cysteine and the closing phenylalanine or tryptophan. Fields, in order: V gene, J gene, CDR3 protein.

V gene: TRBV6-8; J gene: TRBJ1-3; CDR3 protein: CASSRDRHSGNTIYF
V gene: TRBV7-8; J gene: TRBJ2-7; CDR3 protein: CASSAGQQSYEQYF
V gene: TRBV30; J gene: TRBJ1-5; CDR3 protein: CAWSLTGWGNQPQHF
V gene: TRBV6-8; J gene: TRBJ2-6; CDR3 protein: CAISAIGSGANVLTF
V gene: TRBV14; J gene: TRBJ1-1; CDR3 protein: CASSPWNTEAFF
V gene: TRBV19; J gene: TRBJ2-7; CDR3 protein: CASSMGQGRTPVEQYF
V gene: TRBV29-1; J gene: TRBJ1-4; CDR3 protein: CSVVRGLPEKLFF
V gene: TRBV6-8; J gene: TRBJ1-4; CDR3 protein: CASSYSNRANEKLFF
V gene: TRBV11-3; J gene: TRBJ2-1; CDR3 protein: CASSVSGGAVSEQFF
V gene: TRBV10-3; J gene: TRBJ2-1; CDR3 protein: CAISESAGSSYNEQFF
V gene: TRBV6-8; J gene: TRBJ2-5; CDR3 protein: CASRETGQGRETQYF
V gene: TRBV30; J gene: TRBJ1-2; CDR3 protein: CAWSVSGGRGYTF
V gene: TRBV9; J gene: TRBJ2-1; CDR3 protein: CASSSRLAEGNEQFF
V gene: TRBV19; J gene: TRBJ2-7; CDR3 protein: CANSWTGGEYEQYF